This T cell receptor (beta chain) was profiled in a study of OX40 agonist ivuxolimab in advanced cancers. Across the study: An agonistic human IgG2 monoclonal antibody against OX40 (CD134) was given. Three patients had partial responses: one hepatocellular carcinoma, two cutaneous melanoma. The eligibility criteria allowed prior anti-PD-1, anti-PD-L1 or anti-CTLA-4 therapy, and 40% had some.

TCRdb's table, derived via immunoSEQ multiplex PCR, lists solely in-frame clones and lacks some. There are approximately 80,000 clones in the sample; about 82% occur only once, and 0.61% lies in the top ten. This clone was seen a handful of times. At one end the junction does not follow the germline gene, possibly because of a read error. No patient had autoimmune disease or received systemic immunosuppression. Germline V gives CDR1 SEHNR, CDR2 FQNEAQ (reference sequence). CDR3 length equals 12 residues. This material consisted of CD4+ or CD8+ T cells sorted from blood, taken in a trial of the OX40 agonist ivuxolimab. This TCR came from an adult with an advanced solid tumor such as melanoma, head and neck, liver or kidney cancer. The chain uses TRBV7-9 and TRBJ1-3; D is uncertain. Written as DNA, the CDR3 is TGTGCCAGCAGCCACAGACGGCCAGATACTCATTTT. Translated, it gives CASSHRRPDTHF.